This TCR beta chain was captured in a study of blood T cell repertoires in COVID-19. Overall study context: Samples taken during acute and convalescent COVID-19 were collected in the United States, Italy and Spain. Sample material is recorded as cDNA or gDNA derived from T cells, B-cell-depleted T cells, or PBMCs.

Authors' analysis steps: How many nucleated cells were present was estimated from reference gene primer amplification. Produced via immunoSEQ multiplex PCR; TCRdb's table is partial and in-frame only. That table supplies the V and J calls and clone size; D and trimming were determined from the DNA. The table has 100,000 to 150,000 clones, around nine tenths seen once. Germline assignment: CDR1 LNHDA and CDR2 SQIVND (reference sequence). The CDR3 is 15 residues long. V was clipped by 8 bases and J by 2 bases, with 19 bases between them. The sample comprised peripheral blood. This chain connects TRBV19 to TRBJ2-7; the D gene is possibly TRBD1 (6 bases). The clonotype comes from a woman older than 75 with acute or convalescent COVID-19. The CDR3 sequence: CASRPGHQPTYEQYF. The CDR3 coding sequence is TGTGCCAGTCGACCGGGACACCAGCCCACCTACGAGCAGTACTTC.